What follows describes a single TCR beta chain. Its antigen is still unknown. V lost 7 bases and J lost 0, with 16 bases in between. The CDR3 covers 15 residues. The germline V gene encodes CDR1 MNHNY and CDR2 SVGAGI (reference sequence). Repertoires were generated with immunoSEQ multiplex PCR, while TCRdb's copy carries only in-frame clones and drops some. The repertoire holds roughly 380,000 clones, with 92% as singletons. The source of the sample is a study of Ad26.COV2.S vaccination and SARS-CoV-2 variants. Study-wide results and limits: Recipients of either vaccine or placebo displayed similar breadth of non-spike TCRs.

The clonotype was recovered from a human donor who had recovered from COVID-19. The chain links TRBV6-6 to TRBJ2-7; D is unclear. Sample: peripheral blood, taken after recovery from COVID-19. This chain's CDR3 is CASTPPQWSSYEQYF. The CDR3 DNA sequence: TGTGCCAGCACCCCCCCTCAGTGGAGCTCCTACGAGCAGTACTTC.